A selection of T cell receptor beta chains follows, all from one sample in a study of pediatric ulcerative colitis. Sequencing used immunoSEQ multiplex PCR; TCRdb keeps in-frame clones, though not all of them. The data hold about 24,000 clones, with over 55% observed a single time. Sequencing used gut tissue. The receptors originated from a boy aged 5-17 years with severe ulcerative colitis. CDR3s include the opening cysteine and the closing phenylalanine or tryptophan. D genes are given only for firm matches. Part of the rows lack a size; the others show once, few, many or a class for expanded clones.

D gene	V gene	J gene	clone size	CDR3 protein	CDR3 DNA
TRBD2	TRBV30	TRBJ2-3	-	CAWSSSGRWGDTQYF	TGTGCCTGGAGCTCTAGCGGGAGATGGGGAGATACGCAGTATTTT
-	TRBV19	TRBJ1-1	-	CASITPGRNTEAFF	TGTGCCAGTATTACACCGGGACGGAACACTGAAGCTTTCTTT
-	TRBV30	TRBJ1-4	-	CAWSAGTHSGGEKLFF	TGTGCCTGGAGTGCCGGGACACATTCGGGCGGTGAAAAACTGTTTTTT
-	TRBV2	TRBJ1-1	-	CASSPREGTEAFF	TGTGCCAGCAGTCCCAGGGAGGGCACTGAAGCTTTCTTT
TRBD1	TRBV6-1	TRBJ1-3	-	CASSDPGQGLGNTIYF	TGTGCCAGCAGTGACCCGGGACAGGGACTTGGAAACACCATATATTTT
-	TRBV29-1	TRBJ1-2	-	CSVEDRSRGGNYGYTF	TGCAGCGTTGAAGATCGTTCCAGGGGAGGCAACTATGGCTACACCTTC
TRBD2	TRBV5-6	TRBJ2-1	-	CASSLGLAGGSYNEQFF	TGTGCCAGCAGCTTGGGACTAGCGGGAGGGTCCTACAATGAGCAGTTCTTC
TRBD2	TRBV2	TRBJ2-2	-	CASSAESGRRAGELFF	TGTGCCAGCAGTGCGGAAAGCGGGAGGCGCGCCGGGGAGCTGTTTTTT
TRBD1	TRBV5-4	TRBJ2-7	-	CASSGGTGWTAYEQYF	TGTGCCAGCAGCGGTGGGACAGGTTGGACGGCGTACGAGCAGTACTTC
TRBD2	TRBV6-4	TRBJ2-3	-	CASSTGTSGTDTQYF	TGTGCCAGCAGTACCGGGACTAGCGGGACAGATACGCAGTATTTT
TRBD2	TRBV11-1	TRBJ2-7	-	CASTSTSGSYEQYF	TGTGCCAGCACCTCGACTAGCGGGAGCTACGAGCAGTACTTC
-	TRBV27	TRBJ1-2	few	CASSWGPNYGYTF	TGTGCCAGCAGTTGGGGTCCCAACTATGGCTACACCTTC
TRBD2	TRBV11-3	TRBJ2-3	-	CASSSSGKGDTQYF	TGTGCCAGCAGCTCTAGCGGGAAGGGAGATACGCAGTATTTT
-	TRBV12-5	TRBJ1-1	-	CASGVGGIPGEAFF	TGTGCTAGTGGCGTAGGTGGGATCCCAGGGGAAGCTTTCTTT
-	TRBV5-4	TRBJ2-1	-	CAENSAPGNEQFF	TGTGCCGAAAACTCAGCTCCCGGCAATGAGCAGTTCTTC
-	TRBV7-2	TRBJ1-1	-	CASSLVDRSFF	TGTGCCAGCAGCTTAGTTGACAGGTCTTTCTTT
-	TRBV29-1	TRBJ2-7	-	CSVSHPATYEQYF	TGCAGCGTTTCCCACCCGGCGACCTACGAGCAGTACTTC
TRBD2	TRBV19	TRBJ2-5	-	CASSPGLAGGSETQYF	TGTGCCAGTAGTCCCGGACTAGCGGGAGGGTCGGAGACCCAGTACTTC
-	TRBV10-2	TRBJ2-1	few	CASRGLGGNEQFF	TGCGCCAGCAGGGGCTTAGGGGGTAATGAGCAGTTCTTC
-	TRBV10-3	TRBJ1-2	once	CAISGVGYGYTF	TGTGCCATCAGTGGGGTGGGCTATGGCTACACCTTC
TRBD2	TRBV9	TRBJ2-7	-	CASSASGRAKVHEQYF	TGTGCCAGCAGCGCTAGCGGGAGGGCCAAGGTCCACGAGCAGTACTTC
-	TRBV30	TRBJ1-4	-	CASTRWTAEREKLFF	TGTGCCTCGACCCGGTGGACCGCCGAACGTGAAAAACTGTTTTTT
-	TRBV6-5	TRBJ2-3	-	CASSYGGFVGTDTQYF	TGTGCCAGCAGTTACGGGGGTTTCGTGGGCACAGATACGCAGTATTTT
TRBD1	TRBV11-2	TRBJ2-7	-	CASSLTTGVYEQYF	TGTGCCAGCAGCTTAACGACAGGGGTCTACGAGCAGTACTTC
TRBD2	TRBV19	TRBJ2-1	-	CASSPWAGGLNEQFF	TGTGCCAGTAGCCCTTGGGCGGGAGGATTAAATGAGCAGTTCTTC
TRBD1	TRBV18	TRBJ1-2	-	CASSADRGYGYTF	TGTGCCAGCTCAGCGGACAGGGGCTATGGCTACACCTTC
-	TRBV6-1	TRBJ1-5	-	CASTGLGQPQHF	TGTGCCAGCACAGGTTTAGGACAGCCCCAGCATTTT
-	TRBV28	TRBJ1-5	few	CASRATIYQPQHF	TGTGCCAGCAGAGCCACAATCTATCAGCCCCAGCATTTT
-	TRBV15	TRBJ2-5	-	CATSRWGGPRQETQYF	TGTGCCACCAGCAGATGGGGCGGGCCCCGGCAAGAGACCCAGTACTTC
-	TRBV7-8	TRBJ1-2	-	CASSPSRNYGYTF	TGTGCCAGCAGCCCCTCTCGGAACTATGGCTACACCTTC
-	TRBV5-4	TRBJ2-5	-	CASSLTGSSIETQYF	TGTGCCAGCAGCTTGACCGGGAGCTCGATAGAGACCCAGTACTTC
TRBD1	TRBV5-1	TRBJ1-1	-	CASSPETGGFTEAFF	TGCGCCAGCAGCCCGGAGACAGGGGGTTTCACTGAAGCTTTCTTT
-	TRBV6-1	TRBJ1-3	-	CASSVFRGAGNTIYF	TGTGCCAGCAGTGTCTTTAGGGGAGCTGGAAACACCATATATTTT
-	TRBV11-2	TRBJ1-1	-	CASSLHRNTEAFF	TGTGCCAGCAGCTTACACAGGAACACTGAAGCTTTCTTT
TRBD2	TRBV27	TRBJ2-1	-	CASSLRPSGRDEQFF	TGTGCCAGCAGTTTAAGGCCTAGCGGGAGAGATGAGCAGTTCTTC
-	TRBV7-9	TRBJ1-4	once	CASSSLRGTNEKLFF	TGTGCCAGCAGCTCCCTCCGGGGGACTAATGAAAAACTGTTTTTT
-	TRBV10-2	TRBJ2-3	medium-sized	CASLGFRGQVTDTQYF	TGCGCCAGTTTAGGATTCCGGGGCCAAGTAACGGATACGCAGTATTTT
TRBD1	TRBV5-6	TRBJ1-6	once	CASSPETGGNSPLHF	TGTGCCAGCAGCCCCGAGACAGGGGGCAATTCACCCCTCCACTTT
-	TRBV7-2	TRBJ1-2	-	CASSQGSRGYTF	TGTGCCAGCAGCCAAGGGAGCAGGGGCTACACCTTC
-	TRBV12-5	TRBJ2-1	few	CASGFEWGPYNEQFF	TGTGCTAGTGGCTTCGAGTGGGGCCCCTACAATGAGCAGTTCTTC
-	TRBV11-1	TRBJ2-5	-	CASSDRTGETQYF	TGTGCCAGTTCGGACCGCACAGGGGAGACCCAGTACTTC
-	TRBV6-5	TRBJ2-7	-	CASSYSILLGEQYF	TGTGCCAGCAGTTACTCGATACTACTTGGGGAGCAGTACTTC
-	TRBV6-1	TRBJ2-4	-	CASSEGRLGKNIQYF	TGTGCCAGCAGTGAAGGGAGGTTGGGCAAAAACATTCAGTACTTC
-	TRBV7-3	TRBJ2-3	few	CASSPRQVTDTQYF	TGTGCCAGCAGCCCCCGACAAGTCACAGATACGCAGTATTTT
TRBD2	TRBV5-1	TRBJ2-7	-	CASSPGLAGDEQYF	TGCGCCAGCAGCCCGGGACTAGCGGGAGACGAGCAGTACTTC
TRBD1	TRBV7-9	TRBJ2-7	once	CASSWGTGLDEQYF	TGTGCCAGCAGCTGGGGGACAGGGCTCGACGAGCAGTACTTC
-	TRBV4-1	TRBJ2-5	-	CASSQNAPRGTQYF	TGCGCCAGCAGCCAGAATGCCCCGCGTGGAACCCAGTACTTC
TRBD2	TRBV13	TRBJ2-3	-	CASSVTGLAGQDTQYF	TGTGCCAGCAGCGTAACGGGACTAGCGGGGCAAGATACGCAGTATTTT
-	TRBV27	TRBJ2-3	-	CASSPGTGWDTQYF	TGTGCCAGCAGCCCCGGGACCGGGTGGGATACGCAGTATTTT
TRBD2	TRBV27	TRBJ2-5	-	CASSPLAVQETQYF	TGTGCCAGCAGTCCTCTAGCGGTCCAAGAGACCCAGTACTTC
TRBD2	TRBV5-1	TRBJ2-3	-	CASSLIAGASDTQYF	TGCGCCAGCAGCCTAATAGCGGGAGCCTCGGATACGCAGTATTTT
-	TRBV29-1	TRBJ2-7	few	CSVLGIKDFEQYF	TGCAGCGTTTTGGGGATTAAGGACTTCGAGCAGTACTTC